Detailed here is one T cell receptor beta chain. What it binds is unknown. The data are from a study of cytomegalovirus exposure and HLA in healthy donors. Unmatched junction bases numbered 5, after V lost 3 bases and J lost 3 bases. This CDR3 comprises 15 residues. The germline V gene encodes CDR1 GTSNPN and CDR2 SVGIG (reference sequence). The PCR contained 60 Vbeta and 13 Jbeta primers. Profiling relied on immunoSEQ multiplex PCR, and the TCRdb table lists in-frame clones only, not all of them. In the table there are some 150,000 clones, about 73% of which are singletons. Study results and limitations: An analysis that came later showed most CMV-associated TCR beta chains appearing HLA-restricted.

This clonotype was obtained from a man aged 35-49 years in good health and CMV-seropositive. The chain links TRBV30 to TRBJ1-1, with 12 bases aligning to TRBD1. Sequences were obtained from PBMCs. CDR3 in amino acids: CAWRGTGGADTEAFF. CDR3 nucleotide sequence: TGTGCCTGGAGGGGGACAGGGGGCGCAGACACTGAAGCTTTCTTT.